This TCR beta chain emerged from a study of Ad26.COV2.S vaccination and SARS-CoV-2 variants. The study's findings and limits: Once vaccination had occurred, spike-specific CD8+ and CD4+ T cell responses reportedly showed substantial breadth.

A remark on this clone: Its target is not known.

Treatment of the sample: approximately 18 received Ad26.COV2.S at low or high dose, single or two shots; roughly five received placebo; per-sample allocation not given. On day 63 after the first injection, vaccine and placebo recipients gave samples. Sequencing was performed with immunoSEQ multiplex PCR; in TCRdb, only in-frame clones are kept and a portion is missing. The repertoire holds hundreds of thousands of clones, with 90% as singletons. The V end lost 7 bases, the J end lost 5 bases, and 12 bases lay between the germline ends. The CDR3 is made up of 13 amino acids. This clonotype originated in a person between 18 and 65 years old who received the Ad26.COV2.S COVID-19 vaccine or a placebo. The sequencing here drew on peripheral blood, taken in a trial of Ad26.COV2.S vaccine versus placebo. The chain links TRBV12-3 or TRBV12-4 to TRBJ2-1; D is unresolved. The CDR3 bases are TGTGCCAGCACCCCCCGACTGAACAATGAGCAGTTCTTC. It specifies CASTPRLNNEQFF.